This T cell receptor (beta chain) originates from a study of identifying expanded T cells in peripheral blood. Germline-derived CDR1 and CDR2 are MNHNS and SASEGT. V lost 3 bases, J lost 4 bases, and 6 bases lay in between. CDR3 length equals 12 residues. Measured with immunoSEQ multiplex PCR; TCRdb has only the in-frame clones, and not every one. The data contain 100,000 to 110,000 clones, 75% to 90% of them singletons. Sequences were obtained from blood. The chain carries TRBV6-1 and TRBJ1-1; TRBD1 might be the D (5 bases). The receptor was derived from a person between 18 and 75 years old in good health. The CDR3, as DNA: TGTGCCAGCAGTGAGAGGGGCACTGAAGCTTTCTTT. Protein product: CASSERGTEAFF.